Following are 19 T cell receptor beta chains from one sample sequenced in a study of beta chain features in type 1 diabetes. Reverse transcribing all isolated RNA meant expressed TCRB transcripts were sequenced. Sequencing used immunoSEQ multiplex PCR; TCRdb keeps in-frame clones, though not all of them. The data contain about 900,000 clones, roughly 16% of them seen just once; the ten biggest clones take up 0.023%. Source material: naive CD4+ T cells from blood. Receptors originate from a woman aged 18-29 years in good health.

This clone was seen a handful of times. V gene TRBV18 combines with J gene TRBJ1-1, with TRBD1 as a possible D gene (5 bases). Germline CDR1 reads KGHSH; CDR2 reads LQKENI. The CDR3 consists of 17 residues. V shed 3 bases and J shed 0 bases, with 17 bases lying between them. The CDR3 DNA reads TGTGCCAGCTCACCGAGGCAGGGCCTCACCTTGAACACTGAAGCTTTCTTT. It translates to CASSPRQGLTLNTEAFF.

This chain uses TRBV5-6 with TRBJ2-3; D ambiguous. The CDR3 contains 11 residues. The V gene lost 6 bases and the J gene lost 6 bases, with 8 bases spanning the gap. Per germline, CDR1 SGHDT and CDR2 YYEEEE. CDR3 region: CASISGDTQYF. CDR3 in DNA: TGTGCCAGCATCTCTGGGGATACGCAGTATTTT.

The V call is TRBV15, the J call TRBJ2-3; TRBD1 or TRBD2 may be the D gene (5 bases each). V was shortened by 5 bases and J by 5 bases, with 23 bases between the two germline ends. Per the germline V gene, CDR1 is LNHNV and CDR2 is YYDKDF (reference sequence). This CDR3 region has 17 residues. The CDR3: CATSRSSPGAGRDTQYF. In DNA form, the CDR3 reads TGTGCCACCAGCCGATCATCCCCCGGGGCAGGGAGAGATACGCAGTATTTT.

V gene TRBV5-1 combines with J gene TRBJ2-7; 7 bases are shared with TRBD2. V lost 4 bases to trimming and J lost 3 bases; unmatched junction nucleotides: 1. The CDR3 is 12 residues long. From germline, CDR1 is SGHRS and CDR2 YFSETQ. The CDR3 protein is CASSGTNYEQYF. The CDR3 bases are TGCGCCAGCAGCGGGACTAACTACGAGCAGTACTTC. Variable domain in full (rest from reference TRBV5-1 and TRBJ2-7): KAGVTQTPRYLIKTRGQQVTLSCSPISGHRSVSWYQQTPGQGLQFLFEYFSETQRNKGNFPGRFSGRQFSNSRSEMNVSTLELGDSALYLCASSGTNYEQYFGPGTRLTVT.

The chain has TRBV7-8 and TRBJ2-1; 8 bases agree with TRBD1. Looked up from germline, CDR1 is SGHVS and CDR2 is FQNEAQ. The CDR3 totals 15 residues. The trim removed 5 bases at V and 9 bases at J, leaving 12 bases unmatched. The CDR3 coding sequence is TGTGCCAGCAGCACGGGAACCGGCACAGGGGGTGAGCAGTTCTTC. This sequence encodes CASSTGTGTGGEQFF.

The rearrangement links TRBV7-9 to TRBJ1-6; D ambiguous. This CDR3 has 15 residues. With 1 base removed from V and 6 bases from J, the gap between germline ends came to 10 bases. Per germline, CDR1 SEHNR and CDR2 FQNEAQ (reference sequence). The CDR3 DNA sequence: TGTGCCAGCAGCTTAGGATCGTCAGCTAATTCACCCCTCCACTTT. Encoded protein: CASSLGSSANSPLHF.

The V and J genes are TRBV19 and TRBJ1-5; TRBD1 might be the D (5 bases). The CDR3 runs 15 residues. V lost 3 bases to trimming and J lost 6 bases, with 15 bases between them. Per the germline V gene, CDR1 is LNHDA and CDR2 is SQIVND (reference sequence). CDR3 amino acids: CASSMVGQGGQPQHF. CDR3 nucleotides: TGTGCCAGTAGTATGGTAGGCCAGGGCGGTCAGCCCCAGCATTTT.

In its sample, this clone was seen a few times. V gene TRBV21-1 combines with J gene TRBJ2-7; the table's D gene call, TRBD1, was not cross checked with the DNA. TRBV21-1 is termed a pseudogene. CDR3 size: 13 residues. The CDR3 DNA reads TGTGCCAGCAGCCGGACAGTTCCCTACGAGCAGTACTTC. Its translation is CASSRTVPYEQYF.

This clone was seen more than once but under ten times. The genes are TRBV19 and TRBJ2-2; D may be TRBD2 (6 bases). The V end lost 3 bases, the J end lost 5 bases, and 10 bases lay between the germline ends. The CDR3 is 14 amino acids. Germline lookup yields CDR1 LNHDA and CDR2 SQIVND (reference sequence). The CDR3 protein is CASSIPGGTGELFF. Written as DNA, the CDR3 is TGTGCCAGTAGTATTCCCGGGGGTACCGGGGAGCTGTTTTTT.

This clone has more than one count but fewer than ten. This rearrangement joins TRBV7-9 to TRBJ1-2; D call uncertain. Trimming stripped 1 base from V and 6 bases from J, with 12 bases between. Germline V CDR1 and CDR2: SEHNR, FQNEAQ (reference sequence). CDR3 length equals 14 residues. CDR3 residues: CASSLGFRQNGYTF. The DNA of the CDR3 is TGTGCCAGCAGCTTAGGTTTCCGACAAAATGGCTACACCTTC.

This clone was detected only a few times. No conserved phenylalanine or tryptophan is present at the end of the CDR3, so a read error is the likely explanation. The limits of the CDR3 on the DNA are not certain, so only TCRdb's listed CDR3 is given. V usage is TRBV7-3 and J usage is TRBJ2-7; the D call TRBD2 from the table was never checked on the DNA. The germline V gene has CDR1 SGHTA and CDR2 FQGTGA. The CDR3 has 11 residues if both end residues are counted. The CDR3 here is CASSLKPDSHC.

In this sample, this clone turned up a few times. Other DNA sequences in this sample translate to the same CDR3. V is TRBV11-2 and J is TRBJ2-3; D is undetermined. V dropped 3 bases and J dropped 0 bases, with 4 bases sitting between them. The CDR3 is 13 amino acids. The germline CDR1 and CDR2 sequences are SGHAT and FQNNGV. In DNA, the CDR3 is TGTGCCAGCAGCTTTCCTAGCACAGATACGCAGTATTTT. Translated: CASSFPSTDTQYF.

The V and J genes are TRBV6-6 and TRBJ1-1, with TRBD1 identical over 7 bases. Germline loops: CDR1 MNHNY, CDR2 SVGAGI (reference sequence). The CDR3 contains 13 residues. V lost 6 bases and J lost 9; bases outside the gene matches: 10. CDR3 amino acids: CASSDREGGQAFF. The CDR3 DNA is TGTGCCAGCAGCGACAGGGAGGGCGGGCAAGCTTTCTTT.

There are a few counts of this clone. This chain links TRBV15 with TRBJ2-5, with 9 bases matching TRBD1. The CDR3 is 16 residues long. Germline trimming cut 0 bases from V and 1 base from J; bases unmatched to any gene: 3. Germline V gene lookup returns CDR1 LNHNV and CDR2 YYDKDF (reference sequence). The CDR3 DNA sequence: TGTGCCACCAGCAGAGATGGGACAGGGCTCCAAGAGACCCAGTACTTC. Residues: CATSRDGTGLQETQYF. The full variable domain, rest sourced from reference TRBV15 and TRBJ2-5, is DAMVIQNPRYQVTQFGKPVTLSCSQTLNHNVMYWYQQKSSQAPKLLFHYYDKDFNNEADTPDNFQSRRPNTSFCFLDIRSPGLGDTAMYLCATSRDGTGLQETQYFGPGTRLLVL.

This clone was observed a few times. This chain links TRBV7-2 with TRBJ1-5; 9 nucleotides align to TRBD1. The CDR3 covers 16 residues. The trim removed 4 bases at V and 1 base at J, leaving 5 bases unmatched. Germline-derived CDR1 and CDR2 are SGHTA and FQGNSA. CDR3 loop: CASSWGTGSSNQPQHF. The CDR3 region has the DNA TGTGCCAGCAGCTGGGGGACAGGGTCAAGCAATCAGCCCCAGCATTTT.

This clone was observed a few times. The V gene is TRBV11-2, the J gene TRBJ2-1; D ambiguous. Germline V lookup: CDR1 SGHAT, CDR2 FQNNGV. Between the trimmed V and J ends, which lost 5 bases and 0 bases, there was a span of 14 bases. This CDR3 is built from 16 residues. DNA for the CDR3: TGTGCCAGCAGCCGAGGCCAAGACGCCTCCTACAATGAGCAGTTCTTC. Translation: CASSRGQDASYNEQFF.

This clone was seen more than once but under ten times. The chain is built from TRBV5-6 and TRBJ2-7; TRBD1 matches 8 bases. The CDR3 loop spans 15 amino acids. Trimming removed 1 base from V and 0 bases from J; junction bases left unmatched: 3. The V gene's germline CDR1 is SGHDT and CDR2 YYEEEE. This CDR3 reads CASSLQGAISYEQYF. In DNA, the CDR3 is TGTGCCAGCAGCTTGCAGGGGGCAATCTCCTACGAGCAGTACTTC. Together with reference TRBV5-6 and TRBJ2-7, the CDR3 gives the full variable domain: DAGVTQSPTHLIKTRGQQVTLRCSPKSGHDTVSWYQQALGQGPQFIFQYYEEEERQRGNFPDRFSGHQFPNYSSELNVNALLLGDSALYLCASSLQGAISYEQYFGPGTRLTVT.

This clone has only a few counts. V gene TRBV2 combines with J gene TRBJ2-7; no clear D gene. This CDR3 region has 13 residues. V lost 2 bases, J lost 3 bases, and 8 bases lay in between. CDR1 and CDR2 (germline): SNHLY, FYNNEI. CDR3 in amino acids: CASSEMEGYEQYF. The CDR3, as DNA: TGTGCCAGCAGTGAAATGGAAGGCTACGAGCAGTACTTC.

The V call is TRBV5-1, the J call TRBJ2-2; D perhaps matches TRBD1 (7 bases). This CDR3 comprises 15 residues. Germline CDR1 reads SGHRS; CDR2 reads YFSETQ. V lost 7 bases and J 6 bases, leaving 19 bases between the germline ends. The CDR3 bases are TGCGCCAGCCAGAGGAAAACAGGGGAGGCCGGGGAGCTGTTTTTT. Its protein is CASQRKTGEAGELFF.